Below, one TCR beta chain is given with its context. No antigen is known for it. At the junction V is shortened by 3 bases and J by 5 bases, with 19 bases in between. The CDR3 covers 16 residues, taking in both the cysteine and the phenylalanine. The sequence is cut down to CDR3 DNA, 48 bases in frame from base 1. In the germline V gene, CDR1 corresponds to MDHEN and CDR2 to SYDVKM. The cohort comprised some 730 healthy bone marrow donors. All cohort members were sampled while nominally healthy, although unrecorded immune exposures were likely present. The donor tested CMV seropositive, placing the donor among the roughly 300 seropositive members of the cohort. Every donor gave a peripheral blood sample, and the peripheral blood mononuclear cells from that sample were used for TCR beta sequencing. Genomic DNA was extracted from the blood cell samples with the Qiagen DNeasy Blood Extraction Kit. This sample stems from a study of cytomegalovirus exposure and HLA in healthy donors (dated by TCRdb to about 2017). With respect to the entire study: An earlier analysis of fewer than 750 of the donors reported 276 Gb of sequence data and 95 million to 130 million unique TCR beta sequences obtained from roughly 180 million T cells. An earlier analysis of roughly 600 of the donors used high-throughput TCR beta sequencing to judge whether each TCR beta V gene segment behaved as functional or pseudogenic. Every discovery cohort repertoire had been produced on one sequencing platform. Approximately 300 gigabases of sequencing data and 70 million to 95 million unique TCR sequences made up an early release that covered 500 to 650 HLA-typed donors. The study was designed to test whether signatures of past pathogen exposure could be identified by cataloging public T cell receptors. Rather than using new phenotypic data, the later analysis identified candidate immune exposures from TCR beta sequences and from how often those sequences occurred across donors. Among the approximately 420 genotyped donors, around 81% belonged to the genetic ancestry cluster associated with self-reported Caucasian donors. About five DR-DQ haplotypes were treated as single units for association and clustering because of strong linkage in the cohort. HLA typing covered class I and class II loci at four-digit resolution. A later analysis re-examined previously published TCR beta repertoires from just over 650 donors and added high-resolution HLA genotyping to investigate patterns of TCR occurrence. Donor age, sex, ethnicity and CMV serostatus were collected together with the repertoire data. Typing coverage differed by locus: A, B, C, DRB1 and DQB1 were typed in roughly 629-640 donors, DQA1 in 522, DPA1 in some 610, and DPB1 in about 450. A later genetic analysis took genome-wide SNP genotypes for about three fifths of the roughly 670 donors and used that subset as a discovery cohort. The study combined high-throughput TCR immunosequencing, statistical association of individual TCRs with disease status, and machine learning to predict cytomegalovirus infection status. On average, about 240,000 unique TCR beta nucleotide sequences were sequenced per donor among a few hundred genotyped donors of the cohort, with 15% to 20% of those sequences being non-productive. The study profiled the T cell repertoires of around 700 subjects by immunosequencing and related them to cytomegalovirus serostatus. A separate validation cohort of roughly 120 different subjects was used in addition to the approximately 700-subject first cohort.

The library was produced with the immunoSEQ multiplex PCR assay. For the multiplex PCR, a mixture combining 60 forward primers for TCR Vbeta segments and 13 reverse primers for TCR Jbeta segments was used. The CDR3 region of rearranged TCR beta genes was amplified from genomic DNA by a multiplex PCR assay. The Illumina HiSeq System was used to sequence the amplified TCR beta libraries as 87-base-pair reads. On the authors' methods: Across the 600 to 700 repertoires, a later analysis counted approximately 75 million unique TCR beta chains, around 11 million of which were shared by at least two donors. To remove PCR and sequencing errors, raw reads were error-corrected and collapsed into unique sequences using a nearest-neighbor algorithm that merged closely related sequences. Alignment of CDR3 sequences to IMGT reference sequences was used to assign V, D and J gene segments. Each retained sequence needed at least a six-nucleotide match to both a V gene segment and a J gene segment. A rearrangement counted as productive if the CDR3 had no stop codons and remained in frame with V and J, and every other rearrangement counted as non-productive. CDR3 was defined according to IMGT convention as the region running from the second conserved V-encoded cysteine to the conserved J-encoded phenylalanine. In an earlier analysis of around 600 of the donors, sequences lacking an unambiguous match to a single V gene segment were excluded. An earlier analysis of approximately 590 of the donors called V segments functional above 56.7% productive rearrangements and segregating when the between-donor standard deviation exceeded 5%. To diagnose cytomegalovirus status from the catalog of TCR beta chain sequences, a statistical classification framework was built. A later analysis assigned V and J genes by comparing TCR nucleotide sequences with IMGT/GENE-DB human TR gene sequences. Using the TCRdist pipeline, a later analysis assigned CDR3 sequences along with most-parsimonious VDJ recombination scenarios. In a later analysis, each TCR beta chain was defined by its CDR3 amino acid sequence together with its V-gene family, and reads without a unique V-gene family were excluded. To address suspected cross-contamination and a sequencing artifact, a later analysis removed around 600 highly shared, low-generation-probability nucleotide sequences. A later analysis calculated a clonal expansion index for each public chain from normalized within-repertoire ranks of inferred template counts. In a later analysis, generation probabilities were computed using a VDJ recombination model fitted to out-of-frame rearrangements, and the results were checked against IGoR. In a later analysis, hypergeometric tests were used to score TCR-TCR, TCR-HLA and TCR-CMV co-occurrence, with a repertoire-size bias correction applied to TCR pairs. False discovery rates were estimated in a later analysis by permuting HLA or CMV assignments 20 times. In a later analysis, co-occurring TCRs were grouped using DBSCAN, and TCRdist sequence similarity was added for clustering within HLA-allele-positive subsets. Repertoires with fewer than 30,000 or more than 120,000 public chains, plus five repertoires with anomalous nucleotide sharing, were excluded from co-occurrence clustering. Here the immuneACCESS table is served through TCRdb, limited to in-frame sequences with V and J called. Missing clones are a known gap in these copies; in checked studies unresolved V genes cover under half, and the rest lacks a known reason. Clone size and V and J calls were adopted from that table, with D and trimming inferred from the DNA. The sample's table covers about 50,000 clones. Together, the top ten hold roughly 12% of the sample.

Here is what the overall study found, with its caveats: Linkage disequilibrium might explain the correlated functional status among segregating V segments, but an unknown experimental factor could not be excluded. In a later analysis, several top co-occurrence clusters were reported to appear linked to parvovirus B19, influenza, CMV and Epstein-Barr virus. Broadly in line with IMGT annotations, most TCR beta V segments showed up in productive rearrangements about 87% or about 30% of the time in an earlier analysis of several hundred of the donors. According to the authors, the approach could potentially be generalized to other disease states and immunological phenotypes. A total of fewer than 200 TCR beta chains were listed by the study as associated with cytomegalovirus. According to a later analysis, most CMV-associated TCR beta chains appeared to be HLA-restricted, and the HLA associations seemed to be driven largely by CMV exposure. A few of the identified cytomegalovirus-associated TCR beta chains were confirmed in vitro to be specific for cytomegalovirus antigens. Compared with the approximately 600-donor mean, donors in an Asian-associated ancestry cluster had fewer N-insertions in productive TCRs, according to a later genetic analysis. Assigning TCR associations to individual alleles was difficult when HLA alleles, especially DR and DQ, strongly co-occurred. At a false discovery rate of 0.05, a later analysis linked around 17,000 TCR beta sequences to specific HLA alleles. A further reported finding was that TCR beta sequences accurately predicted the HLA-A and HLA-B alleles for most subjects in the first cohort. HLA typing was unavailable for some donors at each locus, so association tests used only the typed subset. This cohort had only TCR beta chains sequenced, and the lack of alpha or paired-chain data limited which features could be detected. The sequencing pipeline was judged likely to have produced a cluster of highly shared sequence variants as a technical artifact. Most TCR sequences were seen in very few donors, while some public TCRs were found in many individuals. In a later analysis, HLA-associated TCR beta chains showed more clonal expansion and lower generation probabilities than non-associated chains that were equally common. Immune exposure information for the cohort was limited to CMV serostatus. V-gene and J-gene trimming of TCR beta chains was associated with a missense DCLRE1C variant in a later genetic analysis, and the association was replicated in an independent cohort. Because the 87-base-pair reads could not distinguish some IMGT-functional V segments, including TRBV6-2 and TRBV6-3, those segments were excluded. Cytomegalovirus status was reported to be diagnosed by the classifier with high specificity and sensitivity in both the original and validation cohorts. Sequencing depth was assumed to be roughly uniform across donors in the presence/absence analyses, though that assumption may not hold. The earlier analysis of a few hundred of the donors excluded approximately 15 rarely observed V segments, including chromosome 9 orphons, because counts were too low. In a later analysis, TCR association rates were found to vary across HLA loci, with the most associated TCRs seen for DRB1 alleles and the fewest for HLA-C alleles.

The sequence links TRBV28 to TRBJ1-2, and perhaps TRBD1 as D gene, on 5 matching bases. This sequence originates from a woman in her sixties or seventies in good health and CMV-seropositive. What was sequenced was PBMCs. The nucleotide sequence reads TGTGCCAGCAGTTTGAATACAGCAGGGCTTGGGTATGGCTACACCTTC. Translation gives CASSLNTAGLGYGYTF.